Listed below are T cell receptor beta chains from one sample, sequenced in a study of blood T cell repertoires in COVID-19. Generated by immunoSEQ multiplex PCR, the TCRdb table keeps only in-frame clones and is missing some. The sample holds 150,000 to 200,000 clones, about 88% seen once. The sample taken for sequencing was PBMCs or T cells enriched from blood (not recorded which). These receptor sequences come from a woman aged 40 to 49 in a cohort exposed to, infected with or recovered from COVID-19 (not recorded which). Each CDR3 is given with its conserved first and last residue. A D gene is named only where the DNA matches it firmly. Size is omitted from some rows. Given values are once, few, many or a class for expanded clones.

cdr3_aa: CASSLAITNTEAFF
cdr3_nt: TGTGCCAGCAGCTTAGCTATTACTAACACTGAAGCTTTCTTT
j_call: TRBJ1-1
d_call: -
v_call: TRBV7-9
clone_size: -

cdr3_aa: CASSLTGGADTQYF
cdr3_nt: TGCGCCAGCAGCTTGACAGGGGGAGCAGATACGCAGTATTTT
j_call: TRBJ2-3
d_call: TRBD1
v_call: TRBV5-1
clone_size: -

cdr3_aa: CSASGQVRDQPQHF
cdr3_nt: TGCAGTGCTAGTGGACAGGTCCGGGATCAGCCCCAGCATTTT
j_call: TRBJ1-5
d_call: TRBD1
v_call: TRBV20-1
clone_size: -

cdr3_aa: CASSEGTSGNNEQFF
cdr3_nt: TGTGCCAGCAGCGAAGGGACTAGCGGAAACAATGAGCAGTTCTTC
j_call: TRBJ2-1
d_call: TRBD2
v_call: TRBV9
clone_size: -

cdr3_aa: CASRPGQGRTNTEAFF
cdr3_nt: TGTGCCAGTCGCCCGGGACAGGGGAGGACGAACACTGAAGCTTTCTTT
j_call: TRBJ1-1
d_call: TRBD1
v_call: TRBV28
clone_size: -

cdr3_aa: CAIRATGDTGELFF
cdr3_nt: TGTGCCATCAGAGCGACAGGGGACACCGGGGAGCTGTTTTTT
j_call: TRBJ2-2
d_call: TRBD1
v_call: TRBV10-3
clone_size: -

cdr3_aa: CASSQLLVLSEQFF
cdr3_nt: TGCGCCAGCAGCCAGCTACTAGTTCTCAGTGAGCAGTTCTTC
j_call: TRBJ2-1
d_call: -
v_call: TRBV4-1
clone_size: -

cdr3_aa: CASTIMGGGGSPLHF
cdr3_nt: TGTGCCAGCACCATTATGGGCGGCGGGGGTTCACCCCTCCACTTT
j_call: TRBJ1-6
d_call: -
v_call: TRBV27
clone_size: -

cdr3_aa: CASKPDRGPGNTIYF
cdr3_nt: TGTGCCAGCAAACCCGACAGGGGGCCTGGAAACACCATATATTTT
j_call: TRBJ1-3
d_call: TRBD1
v_call: TRBV27
clone_size: -

cdr3_aa: CASTRPRAGKGDYEQYF
cdr3_nt: TGTGCCAGCACCCGGCCTCGGGCAGGGAAGGGGGATTACGAGCAGTACTTC
j_call: TRBJ2-7
d_call: -
v_call: TRBV7-9
clone_size: -

cdr3_aa: CASSFQGVANEKLFF
cdr3_nt: TGTGCCAGCAGCTTCCAGGGGGTGGCTAATGAAAAACTGTTTTTT
j_call: TRBJ1-4
d_call: TRBD1
v_call: TRBV3-1/TRBV3-2
clone_size: -

cdr3_aa: CASSLGADYTF
cdr3_nt: TGTGCCAGCAGCTTAGGGGCAGACTACACCTTC
j_call: TRBJ1-2
d_call: -
v_call: TRBV11-2
clone_size: few

cdr3_aa: CASSSARGAAYGYTF
cdr3_nt: TGCGCCAGCAGCTCCGCAAGAGGTGCCGCCTATGGCTACACCTTC
j_call: TRBJ1-2
d_call: -
v_call: TRBV5-1
clone_size: once

cdr3_aa: CAWSATGDYGYTF
cdr3_nt: TGTGCCTGGAGTGCGACAGGGGACTATGGCTACACCTTC
j_call: TRBJ1-2
d_call: TRBD1
v_call: TRBV30
clone_size: -

cdr3_aa: CASRPRQGTTEAFF
cdr3_nt: TGTGCCAGCAGACCGCGACAGGGTACCACTGAAGCTTTCTTT
j_call: TRBJ1-1
d_call: TRBD1
v_call: TRBV7-2
clone_size: -

cdr3_aa: CASRRNRDNQPQHF
cdr3_nt: TGTGCCAGTAGACGGAACCGGGACAATCAGCCCCAGCATTTT
j_call: TRBJ1-5
d_call: -
v_call: TRBV19
clone_size: -

cdr3_aa: CASSDDGSRDPGGYTF
cdr3_nt: TGTGCCAGCAGCGATGACGGAAGCCGCGACCCGGGGGGCTACACCTTC
j_call: TRBJ1-2
d_call: -
v_call: TRBV5-5
clone_size: -

cdr3_aa: CASSFRGIAYEQYF
cdr3_nt: TGTGCCAGCAGTTTTCGAGGGATCGCCTACGAGCAGTACTTC
j_call: TRBJ2-7
d_call: -
v_call: TRBV27
clone_size: -

cdr3_aa: CASSLTPGQTYEQYF
cdr3_nt: TGTGCCAGCAGTTTAACCCCGGGTCAGACCTACGAGCAGTACTTC
j_call: TRBJ2-7
d_call: -
v_call: TRBV27
clone_size: -

cdr3_aa: CASSQISGTSGNNEQFF
cdr3_nt: TGCGCCAGCAGCCAAATCTCCGGGACTAGCGGGAACAATGAGCAGTTCTTC
j_call: TRBJ2-1
d_call: TRBD2
v_call: TRBV4-1
clone_size: -

cdr3_aa: CASNRQGVSYNEQFF
cdr3_nt: TGTGCCAGCAATCGGCAGGGGGTTTCCTACAATGAGCAGTTCTTC
j_call: TRBJ2-1
d_call: TRBD1
v_call: TRBV5-4
clone_size: few

cdr3_aa: CASSLGQKTGELFF
cdr3_nt: TGCGCCAGCAGCTTGGGACAGAAAACCGGGGAGCTGTTTTTT
j_call: TRBJ2-2
d_call: -
v_call: TRBV5-1
clone_size: -

cdr3_aa: CASSAYDGIEAQYF
cdr3_nt: TGTGCCAGCAGCGCCTATGACGGCATTGAGGCCCAGTACTTC
j_call: TRBJ2-5
d_call: -
v_call: TRBV9
clone_size: -